These 19 T cell receptor beta chains were sequenced from one sample in a study of shared clonotypes between healthy human individuals. Only in-frame clones appear in the TCRdb table, and some are missing; sequencing was by immunoSEQ multiplex PCR. The table has some 1,900,000 clones, roughly 94% seen once. Positively selected for CCR7, the CD45RO-negative cells used as naive CD8 cells excluded terminally differentiated effector memory CD45RA+ cells. Sequenced input: naive CD8+ T cells sorted from blood. Receptor source: a young man in good health.

The chain recombines TRBV27 with TRBJ1-2; no clear D gene. Germline CDR1 MNHEY, CDR2 SMNVEV (reference sequence). V lost 3 bases to trimming and J lost 6 bases, with 14 bases between them. The CDR3 is made up of 14 amino acids. CDR3 amino acids: CASSFTRSGDGYTF. CDR3 DNA sequence: TGTGCCAGCAGTTTTACTCGGAGTGGGGATGGCTACACCTTC.

V usage is TRBV7-2 and J usage is TRBJ2-7, with TRBD2 as a possible D gene (7 bases). This CDR3 is built from 17 residues. Germline lookup yields CDR1 SGHTA and CDR2 FQGNSA. The germline V and J ends were trimmed by 3 bases and 0 bases, with 18 bases remaining between them. CDR3 region: CASSFSPGGPSSYEQYF. The CDR3 DNA reads TGTGCCAGCAGCTTCTCCCCCGGGGGGCCAAGCTCCTACGAGCAGTACTTC.

This clone appeared a single time. The rearrangement uses TRBV5-6 and TRBJ1-1, with D tentatively TRBD1 (6 bases). The germline V gene has CDR1 SGHDT and CDR2 YYEEEE. The CDR3 is made up of 14 amino acids. Between the trimmed V and J ends, which lost 4 bases and 1 base, there was a span of 11 bases. Written as DNA, the CDR3 is TGTGCCAGCAGCGGGGGCGGAGCGAACACTGAAGCTTTCTTT. Its translation: CASSGGGANTEAFF.

The chain is built from TRBV2 and TRBJ1-1; possible D gene TRBD1, 5 bases. Trimming took off 2 bases at V and 0 bases at J, with 13 bases between the two ends. The CDR3 sequence is 16 residues long. Germline V gives CDR1 SNHLY, CDR2 FYNNEI. DNA for the CDR3: TGTGCCAGCAGTGAATGGGGCGCCACACTGAACACTGAAGCTTTCTTT. Residues: CASSEWGATLNTEAFF.

The count of this clone is one. V usage is TRBV4-1 and J usage is TRBJ2-7; maybe TRBD1 (5 bases). Deletions cut 0 bases from V and 5 bases from J, with 8 bases between. Germline values: CDR1 MGHRA, CDR2 YSYEKL. The CDR3 extends over 13 amino acids. CDR3 coding DNA: TGCGCCAGCAGCCAAGATTCAGGGAACGAGCAGTACTTC. It encodes CASSQDSGNEQYF.

This sequence joins TRBV9 and TRBJ2-1; 11 bases are a match to TRBD2. Germline V gene data show CDR1 as SGDLS and CDR2 as YYNGEE. The CDR3 totals 17 residues. Losses at the gene ends were 4 bases for V and 5 bases for J; bases not matched to a gene: 11. CDR3 nucleotide sequence: TGTGCCAGCAGCTCCCCCACTAGCGGGAGATTGGACAATGAGCAGTTCTTC. Protein: CASSSPTSGRLDNEQFF.

The rearrangement uses TRBV7-9 and TRBJ2-1; a weak D match, TRBD2 (7 bases). CDR3 length: 19 residues. Trimming shortened V by 5 bases and J by 3 bases, and 26 bases separated the two germline ends. Germline V gives CDR1 SEHNR, CDR2 FQNEAQ (reference sequence). The CDR3 DNA is TGTGCCAGCAGCCCAATCCGGGACACTCTCGCGGGAGTCTACAATGAGCAGTTCTTC. Translated: CASSPIRDTLAGVYNEQFF.

J is TRBJ1-5 and V is TRBV6-1, with 7 positions matching TRBD1. CDR3 length equals 15 residues. Trimming took 6 bases from V and 7 from J; bases not matched to a gene: 12. The germline gives CDR1 MNHNS, CDR2 SASEGT. The CDR3 spells CASSEKVGGEQPQHF. The CDR3 DNA sequence: TGTGCCAGCAGCGAGAAGGTAGGGGGCGAACAGCCCCAGCATTTT.

The J gene is TRBJ1-3, the V gene TRBV23-1; tentative D call: TRBD1 (5 bases). TRBV23-1 falls under the ORF class, with uncertain function. V was shortened by 8 bases and J by 0 bases, with 17 bases between the two germline ends. CDR3 length: 16 amino acids. CDR3 DNA: TGCGCCAGCCCCCGGGACCTAAAATTCTCTGGAAACACCATATATTTT. This sequence encodes CASPRDLKFSGNTIYF.

V and J are TRBV11-2 and TRBJ2-2; D possibly corresponds to TRBD2 (5 bases). Trimming removed 1 base at V and 5 bases at J, with 17 bases between. Germline CDR1 SGHAT, CDR2 FQNNGV. The CDR3 has 17 amino acids. The CDR3 nucleotides are TGTGCCAGCAGCTTAGTCCACGAGCGGAGCGGAACCGGGGAGCTGTTTTTT. This codes for CASSLVHERSGTGELFF.

The chain combines TRBV5-6 with TRBJ2-3, with D maybe TRBD2 (5 bases). The CDR3 covers 16 residues. The V end lost 4 bases, the J end lost 2 bases, and 17 bases lay between the germline ends. CDR1 and CDR2 from the germline V gene are SGHDT and YYEEEE. Written as DNA, the CDR3 is TGTGCCAGCAGCACTGGAGGCTCGGTAACCACAGATACGCAGTATTTT. Translated: CASSTGGSVTTDTQYF.

This clone occurred once. V usage is TRBV27 and J usage is TRBJ1-1; D ambiguous. The CDR3 is 13 residues long. Trimming took 2 bases from V and 3 from J, leaving 7 bases between them. Germline-derived CDR1 and CDR2 are MNHEY and SMNVEV (reference sequence). CDR3 coding DNA: TGTGCCAGCAGTTTAGGGTGGTACACTGAAGCTTTCTTT. It is translated as CASSLGWYTEAFF.

The CDR3 protein is CASSPDLQGITGELFF. The CDR3 DNA is TGTGCCAGCAGTCCGGACCTACAGGGAATCACCGGGGAGCTGTTTTTT. The chain recombines TRBV27 with TRBJ2-2; a possible D gene is TRBD1 (6 bases). CDR3 length: 16 residues. Trimming shortened V by 5 bases and J by 4 bases, and 17 bases separated the two germline ends. Germline CDR1 and CDR2: MNHEY and SMNVEV (reference sequence).

This chain joins TRBV28 and TRBJ1-3, with D possibly TRBD1 on 5 matching bases. This CDR3 is built from 14 residues. The germline gives CDR1 MDHEN, CDR2 SYDVKM. The ends were cut back, 6 bases at V and 0 bases at J, with 9 bases in the middle. The CDR3 loop reads CASRGGSSGNTIYF. For the CDR3, the DNA is TGTGCCAGCAGGGGGGGGAGCTCTGGAAACACCATATATTTT.

The chain is built from TRBV7-8 and TRBJ2-1; TRBD2 agrees at 10 bases. This CDR3 spans 17 amino acids. Germline CDR1 reads SGHVS; CDR2 reads FQNEAQ. The trim removed 5 bases at V and 2 bases at J, leaving 9 bases unmatched. The CDR3 loop is CASSTSLAGVAYNEQFF. CDR3 bases: TGTGCCAGCAGCACCTCTCTAGCGGGAGTGGCCTACAATGAGCAGTTCTTC.

The chain carries TRBV7-2 and TRBJ2-7, with D maybe TRBD2 (5 bases). This CDR3 is 15 amino acids long. Between the trimmed V and J ends, which lost 1 base and 5 bases, there was a span of 15 bases. The V gene's germline CDR1 is SGHTA and CDR2 FQGNSA. Written as DNA, the CDR3 is TGTGCCAGCAGCTTAGTCTCCGGAGGTGGTGACGAGCAGTACTTC. Protein: CASSLVSGGGDEQYF.

A remark on this clone: At the DNA level, this CDR3 is encoded by other sequences in the same sample as well. The V call is TRBV4-3, the J call TRBJ1-1; 7 positions agree with TRBD1. The V gene's germline CDR1 is LGHNA and CDR2 YSLEER. The CDR3 extends over 13 amino acids. Unmatched junction bases numbered 1, after V lost 1 base and J lost 5 bases. CDR3 region: CASSQGQGTEAFF. CDR3 coding DNA: TGCGCCAGCAGCCAAGGACAGGGAACTGAAGCTTTCTTT.

The V and J genes are TRBV10-2 and TRBJ2-7; 7 positions agree with TRBD1. The CDR3 sequence is 12 residues long. The V segment lost 9 bases and the J segment 2 bases; nucleotides outside the gene matches: 4. The V gene's germline CDR1 is WSHSY and CDR2 SAAADI. The CDR3 DNA is TGCGCCAGTGGACAGGTAGCCTACGAGCAGTACTTC. This sequence encodes CASGQVAYEQYF.

Here the CDR3 reads CASSPPGSDYGYTF. As DNA, the CDR3 is TGCGCCAGCAGCCCGCCCGGCAGTGACTATGGCTACACCTTC. This sequence joins TRBV4-3 and TRBJ1-2; no reliable D call. The CDR3 covers 14 residues. Germline V gene sequence: CDR1 LGHNA, CDR2 YSLEER. V lost 4 bases and J 3 bases, leaving 12 bases between the germline ends.